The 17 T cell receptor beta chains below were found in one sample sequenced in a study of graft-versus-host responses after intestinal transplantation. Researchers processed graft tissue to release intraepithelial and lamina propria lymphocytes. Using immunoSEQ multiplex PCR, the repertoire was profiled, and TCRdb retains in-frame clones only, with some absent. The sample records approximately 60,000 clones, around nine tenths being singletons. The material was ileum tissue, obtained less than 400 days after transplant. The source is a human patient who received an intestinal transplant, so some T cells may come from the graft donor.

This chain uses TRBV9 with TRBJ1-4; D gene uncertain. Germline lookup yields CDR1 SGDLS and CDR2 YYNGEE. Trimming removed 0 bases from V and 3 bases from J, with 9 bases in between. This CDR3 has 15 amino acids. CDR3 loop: CASSVEGGANEKLFF. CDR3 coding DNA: TGTGCCAGCAGCGTAGAGGGTGGGGCTAATGAAAAACTGTTTTTT.

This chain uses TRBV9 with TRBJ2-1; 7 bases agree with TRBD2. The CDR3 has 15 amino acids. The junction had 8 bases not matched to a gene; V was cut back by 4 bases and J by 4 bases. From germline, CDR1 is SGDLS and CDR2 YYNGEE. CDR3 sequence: CASSTTGGLYNEQFF. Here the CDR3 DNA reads TGTGCCAGCAGCACGACGGGGGGTCTTTACAATGAGCAGTTCTTC.

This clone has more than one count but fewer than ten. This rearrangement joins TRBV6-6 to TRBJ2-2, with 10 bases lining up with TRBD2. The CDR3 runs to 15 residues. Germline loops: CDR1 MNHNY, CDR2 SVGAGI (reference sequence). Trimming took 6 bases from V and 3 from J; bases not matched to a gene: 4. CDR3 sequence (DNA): TGTGCCAGCAGAGGGACTAGCGTGTACACCGGGGAGCTGTTTTTT. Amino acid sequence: CASRGTSVYTGELFF.

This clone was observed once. The CDR3 DNA reads TGTGCCAGTAAAAGGGGGGACGTAAGCTCTGGGGCCAACGTCCTGACTTTC. Its translation: CASKRGDVSSGANVLTF. This chain uses TRBV19 with TRBJ2-6; the D gene could be TRBD1 or TRBD2 (6 bases each). CDR1 and CDR2 (germline): LNHDA, SQIVND (reference sequence). V lost 7 bases to trimming and J lost 0 bases, with 16 bases between them. The CDR3 has 17 amino acids.

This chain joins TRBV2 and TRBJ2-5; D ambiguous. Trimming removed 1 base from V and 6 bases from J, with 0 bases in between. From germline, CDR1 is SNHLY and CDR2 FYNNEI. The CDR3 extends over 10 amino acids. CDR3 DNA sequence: TGTGCCAGCAGTGAAGAGACCCAGTACTTC. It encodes CASSEETQYF.

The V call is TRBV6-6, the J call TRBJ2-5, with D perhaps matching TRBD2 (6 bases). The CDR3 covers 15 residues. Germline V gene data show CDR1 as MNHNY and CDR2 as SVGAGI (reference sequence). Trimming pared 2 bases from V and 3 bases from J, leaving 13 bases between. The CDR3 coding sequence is TGTGCCAGCAGTTACACCGGACGGAGGGAAGAGACCCAGTACTTC. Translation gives CASSYTGRREETQYF.

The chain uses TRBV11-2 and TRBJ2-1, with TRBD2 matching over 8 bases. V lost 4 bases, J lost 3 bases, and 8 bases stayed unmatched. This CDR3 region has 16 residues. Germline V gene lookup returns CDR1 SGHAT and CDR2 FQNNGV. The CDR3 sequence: CASSYHSGERYNEQFF. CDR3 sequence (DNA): TGTGCCAGCAGCTACCATAGCGGGGAGCGCTACAATGAGCAGTTCTTC.

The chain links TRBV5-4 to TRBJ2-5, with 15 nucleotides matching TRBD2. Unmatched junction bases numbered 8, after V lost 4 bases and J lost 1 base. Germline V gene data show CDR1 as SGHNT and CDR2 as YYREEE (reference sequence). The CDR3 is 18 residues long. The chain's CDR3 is CASSTGLAGGQFQETQYF. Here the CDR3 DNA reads TGTGCCAGCAGCACAGGACTAGCGGGGGGGCAGTTCCAAGAGACCCAGTACTTC.

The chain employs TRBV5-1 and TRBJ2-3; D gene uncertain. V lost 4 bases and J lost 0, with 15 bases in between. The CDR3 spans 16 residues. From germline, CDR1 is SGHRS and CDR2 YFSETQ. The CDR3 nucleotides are TGCGCCAGCAGCCCGGCGAGGTCCGCTAGCACAGATACGCAGTATTTT. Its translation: CASSPARSASTDTQYF.

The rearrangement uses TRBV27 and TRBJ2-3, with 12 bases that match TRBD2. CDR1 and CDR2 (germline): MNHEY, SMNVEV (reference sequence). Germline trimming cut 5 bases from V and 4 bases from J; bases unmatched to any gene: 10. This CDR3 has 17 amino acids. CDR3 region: CASSHRLAGVLADTQYF. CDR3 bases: TGTGCCAGCAGTCACCGACTAGCGGGAGTTCTAGCAGATACGCAGTATTTT.

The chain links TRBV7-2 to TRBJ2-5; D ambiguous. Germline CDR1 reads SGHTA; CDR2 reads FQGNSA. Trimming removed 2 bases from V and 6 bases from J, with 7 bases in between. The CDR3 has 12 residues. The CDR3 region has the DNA TGTGCCAGCAGCTTATATTTGAAGACCCAGTACTTC. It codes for CASSLYLKTQYF.

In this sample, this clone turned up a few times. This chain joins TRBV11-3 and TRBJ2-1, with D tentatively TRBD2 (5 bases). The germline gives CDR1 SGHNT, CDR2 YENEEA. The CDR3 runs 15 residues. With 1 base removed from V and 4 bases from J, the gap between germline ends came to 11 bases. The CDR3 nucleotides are TGTGCCAGCAGCTTAGCTAGCAGCTCTTACAATGAGCAGTTCTTC. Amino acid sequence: CASSLASSSYNEQFF. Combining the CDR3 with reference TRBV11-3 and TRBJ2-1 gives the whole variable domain EAGVVQSPRYKIIEKKQPVAFWCNPISGHNTLYWYLQNLGQGPELLIRYENEEAVDDSQLPKDRFSAERLKGVDSTLKIQPAELGDSAVYLCASSLASSSYNEQFFGPGTRLTVL.

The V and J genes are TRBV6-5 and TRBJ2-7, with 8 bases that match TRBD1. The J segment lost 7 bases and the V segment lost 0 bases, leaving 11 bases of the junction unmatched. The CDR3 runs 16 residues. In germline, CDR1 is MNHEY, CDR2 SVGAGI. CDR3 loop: CASSYSTWQGAGEQYF. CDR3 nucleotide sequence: TGTGCCAGCAGTTACTCGACGTGGCAGGGGGCGGGGGAGCAGTACTTC.

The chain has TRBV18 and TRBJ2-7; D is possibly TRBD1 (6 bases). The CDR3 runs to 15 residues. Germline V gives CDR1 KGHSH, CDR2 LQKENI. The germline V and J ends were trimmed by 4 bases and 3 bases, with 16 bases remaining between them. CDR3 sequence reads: CASSRQEDGDYEQYF. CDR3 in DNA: TGTGCCAGCTCACGACAGGAAGACGGGGACTACGAGCAGTACTTC. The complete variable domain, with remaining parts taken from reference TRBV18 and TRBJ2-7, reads NAGVMQNPRHLVRRRGQEARLRCSPMKGHSHVYWYRQLPEEGLKFMVYLQKENIIDESGMPKERFSAEFPKEGPSILRIQQVVRGDSAAYFCASSRQEDGDYEQYFGPGTRLTVT.

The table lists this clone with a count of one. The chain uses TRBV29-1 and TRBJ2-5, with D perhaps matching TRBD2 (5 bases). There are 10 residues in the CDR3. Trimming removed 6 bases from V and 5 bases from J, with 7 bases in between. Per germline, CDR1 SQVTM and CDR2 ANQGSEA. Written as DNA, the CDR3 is TGCAGCGTCCGCGGGGAGACCCAGTACTTC. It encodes CSVRGETQYF. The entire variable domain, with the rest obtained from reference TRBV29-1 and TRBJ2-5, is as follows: SAVISQKPSRDICQRGTSLTIQCQVDSQVTMMFWYRQQPGQSLTLIATANQGSEATYESGFVIDKFPISRPNLTFSTLTVSNMSPEDSSIYLCSVRGETQYFGPGTRLLVL.

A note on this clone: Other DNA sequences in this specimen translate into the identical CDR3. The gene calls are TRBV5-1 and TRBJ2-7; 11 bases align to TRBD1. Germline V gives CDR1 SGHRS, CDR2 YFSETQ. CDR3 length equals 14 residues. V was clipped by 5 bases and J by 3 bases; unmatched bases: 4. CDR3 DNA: TGCGCCAGCAGTCCCGGGACAGGGGGCTACGAGCAGTACTTC. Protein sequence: CASSPGTGGYEQYF.

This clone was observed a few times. The CDR3 DNA follows: TGTGCCAGCAGCTTGGGACAGGACTACACTAATGAAAAACTGTTTTTT. Protein sequence: CASSLGQDYTNEKLFF. V and J are TRBV7-9 and TRBJ1-4; 8 bases align to TRBD1. The CDR3 extends over 16 amino acids. Trimming cost V 3 bases and J 2 bases; bases outside gene matches: 5. Germline CDR1 is SEHNR and CDR2 is FQNEAQ (reference sequence).